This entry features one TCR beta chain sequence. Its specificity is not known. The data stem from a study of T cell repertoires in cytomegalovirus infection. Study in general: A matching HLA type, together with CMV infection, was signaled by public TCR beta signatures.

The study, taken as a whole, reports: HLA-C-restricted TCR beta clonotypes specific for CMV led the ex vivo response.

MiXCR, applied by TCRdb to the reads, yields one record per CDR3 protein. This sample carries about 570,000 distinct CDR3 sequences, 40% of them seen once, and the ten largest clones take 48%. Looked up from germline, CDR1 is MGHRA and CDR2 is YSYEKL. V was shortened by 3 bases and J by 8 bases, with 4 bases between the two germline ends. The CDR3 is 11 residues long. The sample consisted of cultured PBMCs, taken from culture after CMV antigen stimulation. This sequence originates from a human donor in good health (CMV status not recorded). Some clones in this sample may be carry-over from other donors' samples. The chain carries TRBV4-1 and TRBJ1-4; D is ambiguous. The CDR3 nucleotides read TGCGCCAGCAGCCAGAGCGAAAAACTGTTTTTT. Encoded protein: CASSQSEKLFF.